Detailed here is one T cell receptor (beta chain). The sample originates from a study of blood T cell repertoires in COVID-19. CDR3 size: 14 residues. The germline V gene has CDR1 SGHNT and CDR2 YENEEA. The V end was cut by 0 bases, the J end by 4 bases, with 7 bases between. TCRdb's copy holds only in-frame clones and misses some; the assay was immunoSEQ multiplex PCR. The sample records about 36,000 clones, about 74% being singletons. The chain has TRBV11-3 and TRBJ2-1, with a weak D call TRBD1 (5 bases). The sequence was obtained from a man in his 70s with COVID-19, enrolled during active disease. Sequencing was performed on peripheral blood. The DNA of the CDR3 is TGTGCCAGCAGCTTAGACAGGGTGTACAATGAGCAGTTCTTC. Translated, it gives CASSLDRVYNEQFF.